Listed below are T cell receptor beta chains from one sample, sequenced in a study of T cells after yellow fever vaccination. From the 5' RACE reads, TCRdb called clonotypes with MiXCR, one entry per CDR3 protein. The table lists under 200,000 distinct CDR3 sequences, around 7.2% of them singletons. The specimen comprised CD4+ T cells sorted from PBMCs, sampled around 5 days after the first yellow fever vaccination. The source is a man younger than 30 who received the YFV17D yellow fever vaccine. Both conserved end residues are part of each CDR3. Each record gives: clone size, J gene, D gene, V gene, CDR3 protein, CDR3 DNA. The D gene is left open where the match is weak. Size is stated for part of the rows, as once, few or many counts, or as a class when the clone is expanded.

>many|TRBJ1-2|.|TRBV12-3/TRBV12-4
CATGDSGSYGYTF
TGTGCCACCGGGGACTCCGGCAGCTATGGCTACACCTTC
>many|TRBJ1-2|.|TRBV4-1
CASSQDSQKHGYTF
TGCGCCAGCAGCCAAGATTCGCAGAAGCATGGCTACACCTTC
>.|TRBJ1-1|TRBD1|TRBV4-2
CASSQDPLGQGGTEAFF
TGTGCCAGCAGCCAAGATCCCCTGGGACAGGGGGGAACTGAAGCTTTCTTT
>few|TRBJ2-3|.|TRBV20-1
CSAIGAQPSTDTQYF
TGCAGTGCTATCGGGGCGCAGCCCTCCACAGATACGCAGTATTTT
>few|TRBJ1-2|.|TRBV4-3
CASSQGPPGRQGNYGYTF
TGCGCCAGCAGCCAAGGACCTCCGGGACGCCAGGGAAACTATGGCTACACCTTC
>once|TRBJ2-6|.|TRBV7-9
CASSSSWDPPGANVLTF
TGTGCCAGCAGCTCCTCCTGGGATCCACCTGGGGCCAACGTCCTGACTTTC
>many|TRBJ1-6|.|TRBV5-6
CASKRTLGSPLHF
TGTGCCAGCAAACGGACACTGGGATCACCCCTCCACTTT
>few|TRBJ2-7|.|TRBV27
CASSLSAGRGYEQYF
TGTGCCAGCAGTTTATCGGCGGGCCGGGGCTACGAGCAGTACTTC
>few|TRBJ2-5|TRBD1|TRBV11-2
CASSYTTGGGQTQYF
TGTGCCAGCAGCTACACCACAGGGGGCGGGCAGACCCAGTACTTC
>.|TRBJ1-4|TRBD1|TRBV12-3/TRBV12-4
CASSLEGQGLNEKLFF
TGTGCCAGCAGTTTAGAGGGACAGGGCCTCAATGAAAAACTGTTTTTT
>few|TRBJ1-5|.|TRBV10-2
CASSEDYQPQHF
TGCGCCAGCAGTGAGGACTATCAGCCCCAGCATTTT
>few|TRBJ2-1|.|TRBV6-2/TRBV6-3
CASTPSGGPREQFF
TGTGCCAGCACCCCGTCTGGGGGTCCGCGGGAGCAGTTCTTC
>many|TRBJ1-1|.|TRBV2
CASSYDREAFF
TGTGCCAGCAGTTACGACAGGGAAGCTTTCTTT
>few|TRBJ2-7|.|TRBV6-6
CASSTQYEQYF
TGTGCCAGCAGTACCCAATACGAGCAGTACTTC
>many|TRBJ2-3|TRBD2|TRBV7-2
CASSSRGVVPDTQYF
TGTGCCAGCAGCTCCCGGGGGGTAGTCCCAGATACGCAGTATTTT
>.|TRBJ2-5|TRBD1|TRBV4-1
CASSQLTGTGGQTQYF
TGCGCCAGCAGCCAGCTGACCGGGACAGGGGGTCAGACCCAGTACTTC
>many|TRBJ1-1|.|TRBV5-1
CASSPSGDTEAFF
TGCGCCAGCAGCCCGAGTGGGGACACTGAAGCTTTCTTT
>many|TRBJ1-1|.|TRBV29-1
CSGMDTEAFF
TGCAGCGGGATGGACACTGAAGCTTTCTTT
>.|TRBJ1-1|.|TRBV12-3/TRBV12-4
CASRTTPNTEAFF
TGTGCCAGCAGGACAACACCGAACACTGAAGCTTTCTTT
>many|TRBJ2-7|.|TRBV20-1
CSAVPTGTGYEQYF
TGCAGTGCCGTTCCCACGGGGACTGGATACGAGCAGTACTTC
>.|TRBJ1-3|.|TRBV5-5
CASSLGIGPGNTIYF
TGTGCCAGCAGCTTGGGAATAGGACCTGGAAACACCATATATTTT
>many|TRBJ1-2|.|TRBV5-4
CASRLGQGMGGYTF
TGTGCCAGCAGGTTGGGGCAGGGGATGGGTGGCTACACCTTC
>many|TRBJ1-2|.|TRBV6-5
CASSYTTQGSNYGYTF
TGTGCCAGCAGTTACACAACACAGGGTTCCAACTATGGCTACACCTTC
>many|TRBJ2-4|.|TRBV7-2
CASSLDRTPNIQYF
TGTGCCAGCAGCTTGGACCGGACCCCGAACATTCAGTACTTC
>few|TRBJ1-4|.|TRBV4-3
CASSQDSMGGLATNEKLFF
TGCGCCAGCAGCCAAGATAGTATGGGGGGCCTTGCAACTAATGAAAAACTGTTTTTT
>many|TRBJ2-3|.|TRBV7-2
CASSSRVADTQYF
TGTGCCAGCAGCTCCCGGGTGGCGGATACGCAGTATTTT
>many|TRBJ1-1|.|TRBV4-3
CASSPLGGVNTEAFF
TGCGCCAGCAGTCCCCTCGGGGGGGTGAACACTGAAGCTTTCTTT
>few|TRBJ1-1|.|TRBV12-3/TRBV12-4
CASSLGIEAFF
TGTGCCAGCAGTTTGGGTATTGAAGCTTTCTTT
>many|TRBJ2-5|.|TRBV5-6
CASISIATTETQYF
TGTGCCAGCATCAGCATTGCAACCACGGAGACCCAGTACTTC
>few|TRBJ2-1|TRBD1|TRBV27
CASSFRGLYNEQFF
TGTGCCAGCAGTTTCAGGGGGTTATACAATGAGCAGTTCTTC
>many|TRBJ1-1|TRBD1|TRBV9
CASSSEDRGFTEAFF
TGTGCCAGCAGCTCCGAGGACAGGGGATTTACTGAAGCTTTCTTT
>.|TRBJ2-1|TRBD1|TRBV7-2
CASSFGGTGEF
TGTGCCAGCAGCTTCGGGGGGACAGGGGAATTC